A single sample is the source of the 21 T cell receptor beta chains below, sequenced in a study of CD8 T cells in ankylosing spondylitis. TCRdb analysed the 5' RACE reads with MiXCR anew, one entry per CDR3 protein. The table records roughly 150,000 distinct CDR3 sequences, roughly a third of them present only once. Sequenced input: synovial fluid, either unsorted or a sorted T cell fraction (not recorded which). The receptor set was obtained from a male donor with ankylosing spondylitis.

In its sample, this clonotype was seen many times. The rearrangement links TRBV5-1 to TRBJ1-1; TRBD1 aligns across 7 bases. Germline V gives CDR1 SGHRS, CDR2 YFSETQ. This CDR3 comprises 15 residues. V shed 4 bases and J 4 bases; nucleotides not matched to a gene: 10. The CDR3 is CASSKRQGEGTEAFF. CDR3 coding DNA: TGCGCCAGCAGCAAACGACAGGGTGAGGGCACTGAAGCTTTCTTT.

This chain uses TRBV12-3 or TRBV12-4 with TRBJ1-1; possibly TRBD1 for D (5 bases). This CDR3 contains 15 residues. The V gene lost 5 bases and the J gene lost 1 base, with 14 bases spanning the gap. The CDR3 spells CASSPRQRKNTEAFF. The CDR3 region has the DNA TGTGCCAGCAGTCCCAGACAGCGGAAGAACACTGAAGCTTTCTTT.

Written as DNA, the CDR3 is TGTGCCAGCAGCTCTCGAGGAACCGCGGGGGCAGGAGGCTACACCTTC. Encoded protein: CASSSRGTAGAGGYTF. V and J are TRBV7-2 and TRBJ1-2; D is possibly TRBD1 (6 bases). This CDR3 region has 16 residues. Looked up from germline, CDR1 is SGHTA and CDR2 is FQGNSA. V lost 4 bases to trimming and J lost 8 bases, with 23 bases between them.

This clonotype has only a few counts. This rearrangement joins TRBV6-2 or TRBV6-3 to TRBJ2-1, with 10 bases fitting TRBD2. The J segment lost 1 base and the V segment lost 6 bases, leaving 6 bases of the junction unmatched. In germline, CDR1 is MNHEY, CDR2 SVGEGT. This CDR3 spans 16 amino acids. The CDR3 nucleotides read TGTGCCAGCAGCCAGAGGACTAGCGGATCCTACAATGAGCAGTTCTTC. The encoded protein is CASSQRTSGSYNEQFF.

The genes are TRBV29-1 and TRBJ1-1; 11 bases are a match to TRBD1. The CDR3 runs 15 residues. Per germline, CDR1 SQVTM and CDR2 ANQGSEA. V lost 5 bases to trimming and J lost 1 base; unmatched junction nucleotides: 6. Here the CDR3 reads CSVRRTGGANTEAFF. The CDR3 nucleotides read TGCAGCGTTCGTAGGACAGGGGGCGCGAACACTGAAGCTTTCTTT.

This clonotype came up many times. CDR3 bases: TGTGCCACCTCCCTAGCGGCCACAGATACGCAGTATTTT. Its protein is CATSLAATDTQYF. This chain uses TRBV10-3 with TRBJ2-3; TRBD2 matches 7 bases. With 10 bases clipped from V and 2 bases from J, the junction kept 6 bases outside the gene matches. This CDR3 spans 13 amino acids. The germline V gene encodes CDR1 ENHRY and CDR2 SYGVKD.

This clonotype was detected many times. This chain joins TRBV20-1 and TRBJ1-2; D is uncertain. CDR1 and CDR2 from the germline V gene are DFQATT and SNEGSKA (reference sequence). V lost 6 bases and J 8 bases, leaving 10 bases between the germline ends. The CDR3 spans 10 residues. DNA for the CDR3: TGCAGTGCCTACAGTGGAGGCTACACCTTC. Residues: CSAYSGGYTF.

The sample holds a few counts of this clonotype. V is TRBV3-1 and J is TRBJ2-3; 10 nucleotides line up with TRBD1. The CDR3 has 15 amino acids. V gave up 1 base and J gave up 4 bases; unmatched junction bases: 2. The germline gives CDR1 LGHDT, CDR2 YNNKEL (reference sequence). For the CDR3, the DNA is TGTGCCAGCAGCCAAGCCGGGACAGGGGCAGATACGCAGTATTTT. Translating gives CASSQAGTGADTQYF.

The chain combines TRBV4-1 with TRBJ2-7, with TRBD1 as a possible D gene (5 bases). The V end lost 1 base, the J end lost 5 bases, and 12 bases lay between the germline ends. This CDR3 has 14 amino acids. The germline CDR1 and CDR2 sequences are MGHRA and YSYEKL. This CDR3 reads CASSQVKGRDEQYF. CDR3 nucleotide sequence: TGCGCCAGCAGCCAAGTTAAGGGGCGCGACGAGCAGTACTTC.

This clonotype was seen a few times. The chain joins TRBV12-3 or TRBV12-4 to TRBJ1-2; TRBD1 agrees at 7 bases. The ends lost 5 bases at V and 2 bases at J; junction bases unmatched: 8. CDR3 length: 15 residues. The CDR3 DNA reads TGTGCCAGCAGTCCCGGGACAGCCCAGAACTATGGCTACACCTTC. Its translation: CASSPGTAQNYGYTF.

The DNA of the CDR3 is TGTGCCAGCAGCCGCAGGGGGAGCTGGTACAATGAGCAGTTCTTC. Encoded protein: CASSRRGSWYNEQFF. V and J are TRBV7-2 and TRBJ2-1; 7 nucleotides match TRBD1. This CDR3 contains 15 residues. Trimming cost V 5 bases and J 4 bases; bases outside gene matches: 8. Germline CDR1 is SGHTA and CDR2 is FQGNSA.

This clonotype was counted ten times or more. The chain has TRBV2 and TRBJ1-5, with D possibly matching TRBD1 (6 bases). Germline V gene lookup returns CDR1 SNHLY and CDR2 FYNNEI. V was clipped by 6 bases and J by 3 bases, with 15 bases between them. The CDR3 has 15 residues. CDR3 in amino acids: CASSGVTGNNQPQHF. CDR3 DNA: TGTGCCAGCAGCGGGGTTACAGGGAACAATCAGCCCCAGCATTTT.

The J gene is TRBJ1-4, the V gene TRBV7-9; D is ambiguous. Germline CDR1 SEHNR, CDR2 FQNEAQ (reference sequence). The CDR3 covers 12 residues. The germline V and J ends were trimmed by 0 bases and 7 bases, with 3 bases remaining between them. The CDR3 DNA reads TGTGCCAGCAGCTTAGCGAGTGAAAAACTGTTTTTT. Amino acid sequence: CASSLASEKLFF.

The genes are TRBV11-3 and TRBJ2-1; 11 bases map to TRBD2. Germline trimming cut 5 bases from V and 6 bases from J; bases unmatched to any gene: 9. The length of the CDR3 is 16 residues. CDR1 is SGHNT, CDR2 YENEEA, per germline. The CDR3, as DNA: TGTGCCAGCAGCACATCGGGGACTAGCGGCTCCAATGAGCAGTTCTTC. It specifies CASSTSGTSGSNEQFF.

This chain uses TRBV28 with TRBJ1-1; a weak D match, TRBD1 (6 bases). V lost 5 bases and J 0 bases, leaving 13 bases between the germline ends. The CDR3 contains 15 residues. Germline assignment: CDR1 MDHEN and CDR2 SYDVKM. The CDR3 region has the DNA TGTGCCAGCAGTGCTGGGACAAGGATGAACACTGAAGCTTTCTTT. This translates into CASSAGTRMNTEAFF.

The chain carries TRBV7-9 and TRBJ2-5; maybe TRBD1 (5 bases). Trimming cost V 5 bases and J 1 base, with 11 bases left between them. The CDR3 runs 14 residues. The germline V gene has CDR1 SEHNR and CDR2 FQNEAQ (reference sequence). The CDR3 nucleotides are TGTGCCAGCAGCCACCTAGGGGCCCAAGAGACCCAGTACTTC. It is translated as CASSHLGAQETQYF.

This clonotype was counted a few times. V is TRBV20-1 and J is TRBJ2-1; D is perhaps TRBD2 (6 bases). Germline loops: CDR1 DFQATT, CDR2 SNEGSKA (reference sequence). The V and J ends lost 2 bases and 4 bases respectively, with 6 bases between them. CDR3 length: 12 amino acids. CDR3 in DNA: TGCAGTGCTAGACGGGGGTACAATGAGCAGTTCTTC. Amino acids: CSARRGYNEQFF.

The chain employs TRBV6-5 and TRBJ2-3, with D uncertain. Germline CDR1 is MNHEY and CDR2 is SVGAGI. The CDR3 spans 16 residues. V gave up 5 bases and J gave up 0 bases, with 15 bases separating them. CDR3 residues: CASSLDGVSSTDTQYF. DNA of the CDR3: TGTGCCAGCAGTCTCGACGGAGTTTCTAGCACAGATACGCAGTATTTT.

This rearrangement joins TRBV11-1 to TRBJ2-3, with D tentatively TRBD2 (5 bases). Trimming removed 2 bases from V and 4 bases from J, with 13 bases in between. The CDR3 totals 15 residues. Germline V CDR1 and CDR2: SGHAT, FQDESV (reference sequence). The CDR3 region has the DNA TGTGCCAGCAGCTTAACGTATCGGGGATCAGATACGCAGTATTTT. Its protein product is CASSLTYRGSDTQYF.

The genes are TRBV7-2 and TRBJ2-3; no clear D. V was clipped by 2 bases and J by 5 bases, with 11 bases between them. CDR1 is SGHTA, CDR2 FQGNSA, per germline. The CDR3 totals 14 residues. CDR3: CASSLWVSQDTQYF. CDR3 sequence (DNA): TGTGCCAGCAGCTTATGGGTTAGTCAAGATACGCAGTATTTT.

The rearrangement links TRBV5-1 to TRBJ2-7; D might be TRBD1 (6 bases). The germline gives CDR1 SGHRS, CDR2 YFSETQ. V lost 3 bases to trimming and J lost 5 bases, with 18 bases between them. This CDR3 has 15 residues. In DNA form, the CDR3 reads TGCGCCAGCAGCTCTGGCGGCGGACAGATCCACGAGCAGTACTTC. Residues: CASSSGGGQIHEQYF. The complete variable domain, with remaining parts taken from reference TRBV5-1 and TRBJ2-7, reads KAGVTQTPRYLIKTRGQQVTLSCSPISGHRSVSWYQQTPGQGLQFLFEYFSETQRNKGNFPGRFSGRQFSNSRSEMNVSTLELGDSALYLCASSSGGGQIHEQYFGPGTRLTVT.